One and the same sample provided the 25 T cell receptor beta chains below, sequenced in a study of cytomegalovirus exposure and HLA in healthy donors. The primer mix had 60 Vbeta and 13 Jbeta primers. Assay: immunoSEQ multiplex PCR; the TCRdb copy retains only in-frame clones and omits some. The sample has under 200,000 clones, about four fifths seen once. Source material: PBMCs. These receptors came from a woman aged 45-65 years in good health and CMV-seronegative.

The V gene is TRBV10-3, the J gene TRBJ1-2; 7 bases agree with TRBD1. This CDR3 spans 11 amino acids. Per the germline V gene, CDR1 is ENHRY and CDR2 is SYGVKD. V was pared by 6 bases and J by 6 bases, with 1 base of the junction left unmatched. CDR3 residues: CAISDRDGYTF. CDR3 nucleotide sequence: TGTGCCATCAGCGACAGGGATGGCTACACCTTC.

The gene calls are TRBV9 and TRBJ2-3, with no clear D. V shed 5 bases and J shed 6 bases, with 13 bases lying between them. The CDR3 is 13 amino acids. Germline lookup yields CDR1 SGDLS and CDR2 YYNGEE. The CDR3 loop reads CASSDSPGDTQYF. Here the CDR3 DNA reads TGTGCCAGCAGTGATAGTCCCGGGGATACGCAGTATTTT.

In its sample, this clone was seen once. The CDR3 DNA is TGTGCCAGCAGTGAATTACAGTCCGGGAAGTACTTC. This codes for CASSELQSGKYF. This chain uses TRBV6-1 with TRBJ2-7, with D tentatively TRBD2 (5 bases). V shed 2 bases and J shed 11 bases, with 13 bases lying between them. Germline values: CDR1 MNHNS, CDR2 SASEGT. This CDR3 is 12 amino acids long.

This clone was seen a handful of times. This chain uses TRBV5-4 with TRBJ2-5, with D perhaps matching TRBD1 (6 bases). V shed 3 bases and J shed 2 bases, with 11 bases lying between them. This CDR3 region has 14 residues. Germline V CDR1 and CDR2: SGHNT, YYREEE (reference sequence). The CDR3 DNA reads TGTGCCAGCAGCTACGGACAGAATCAAGAGACCCAGTACTTC. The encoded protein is CASSYGQNQETQYF.

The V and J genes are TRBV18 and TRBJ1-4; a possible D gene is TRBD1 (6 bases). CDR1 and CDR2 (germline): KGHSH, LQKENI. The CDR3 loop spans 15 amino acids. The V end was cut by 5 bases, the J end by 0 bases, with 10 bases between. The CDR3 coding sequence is TGTGCCAGCTCAGGGACACTAGCAACTAATGAAAAACTGTTTTTT. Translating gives CASSGTLATNEKLFF.

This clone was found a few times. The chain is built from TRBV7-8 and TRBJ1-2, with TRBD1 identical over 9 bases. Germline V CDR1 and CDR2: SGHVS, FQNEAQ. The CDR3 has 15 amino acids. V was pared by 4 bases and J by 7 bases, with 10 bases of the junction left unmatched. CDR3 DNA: TGTGCCAGCAGCTCGGGACAGGGAGAACGGGGTGGCTACACCTTC. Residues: CASSSGQGERGGYTF.

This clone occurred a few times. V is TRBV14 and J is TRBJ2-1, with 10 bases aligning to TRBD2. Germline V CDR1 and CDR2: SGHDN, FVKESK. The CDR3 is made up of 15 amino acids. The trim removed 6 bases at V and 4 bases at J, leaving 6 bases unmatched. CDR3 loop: CASRRSGGDYNEQFF. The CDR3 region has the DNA TGTGCCAGCAGGCGAAGCGGGGGGGATTACAATGAGCAGTTCTTC.

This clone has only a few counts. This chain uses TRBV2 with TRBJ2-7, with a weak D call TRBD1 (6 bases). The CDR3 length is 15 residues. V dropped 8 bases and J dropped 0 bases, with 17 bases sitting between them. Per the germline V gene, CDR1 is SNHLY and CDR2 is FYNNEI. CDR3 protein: CASLGDRRNSYEQYF. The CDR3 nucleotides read TGTGCCAGCCTGGGCGACAGGCGAAACTCCTACGAGCAGTACTTC. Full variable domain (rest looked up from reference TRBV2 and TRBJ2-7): EPEVTQTPSHQVTQMGQEVILRCVPISNHLYFYWYRQILGQKVEFLVSFYNNEISEKSEIFDDQFSVERPDGSNFTLKIRSTKLEDSAMYFCASLGDRRNSYEQYFGPGTRLTVT.

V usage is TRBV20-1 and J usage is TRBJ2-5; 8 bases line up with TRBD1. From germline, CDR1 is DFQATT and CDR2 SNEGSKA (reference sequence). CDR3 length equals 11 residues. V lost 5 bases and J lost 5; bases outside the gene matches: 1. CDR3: CSAGTGETQYF. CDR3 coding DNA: TGCAGTGCTGGGACAGGCGAGACCCAGTACTTC.

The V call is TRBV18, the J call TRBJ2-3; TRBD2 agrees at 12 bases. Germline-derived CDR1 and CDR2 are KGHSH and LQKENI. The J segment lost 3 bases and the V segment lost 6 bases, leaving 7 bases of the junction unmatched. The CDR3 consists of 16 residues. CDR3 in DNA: TGTGCCAGCTCCCCAGGACTAGCGGGGATGACAGATACGCAGTATTTT. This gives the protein CASSPGLAGMTDTQYF.

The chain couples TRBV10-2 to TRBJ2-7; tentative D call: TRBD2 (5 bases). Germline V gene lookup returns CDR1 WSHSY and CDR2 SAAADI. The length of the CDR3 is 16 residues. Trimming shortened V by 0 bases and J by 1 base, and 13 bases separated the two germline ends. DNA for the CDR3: TGCGCCAGCAGTGAGTCGCGGGCAGGACCTTCCTACGAGCAGTACTTC. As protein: CASSESRAGPSYEQYF.

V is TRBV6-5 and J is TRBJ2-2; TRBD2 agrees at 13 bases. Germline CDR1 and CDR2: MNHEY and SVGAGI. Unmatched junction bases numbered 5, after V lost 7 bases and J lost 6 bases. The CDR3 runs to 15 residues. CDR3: CASNQGLAGAGELFF. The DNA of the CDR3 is TGTGCCAGCAACCAAGGACTAGCGGGGGCCGGGGAGCTGTTTTTT.

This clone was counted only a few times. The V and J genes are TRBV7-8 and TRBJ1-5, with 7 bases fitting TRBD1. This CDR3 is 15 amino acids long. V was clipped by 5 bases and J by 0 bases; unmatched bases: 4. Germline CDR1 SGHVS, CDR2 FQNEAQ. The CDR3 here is CASSTRTGSNQPQHF. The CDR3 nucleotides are TGTGCCAGCAGCACCAGGACAGGTAGCAATCAGCCCCAGCATTTT.

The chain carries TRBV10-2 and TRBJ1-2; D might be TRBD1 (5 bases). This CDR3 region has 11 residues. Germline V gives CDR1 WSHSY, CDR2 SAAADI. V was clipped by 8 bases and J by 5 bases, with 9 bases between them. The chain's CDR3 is CASQGGYGYTF. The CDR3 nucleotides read TGCGCCAGCCAGGGAGGTTATGGCTACACCTTC.

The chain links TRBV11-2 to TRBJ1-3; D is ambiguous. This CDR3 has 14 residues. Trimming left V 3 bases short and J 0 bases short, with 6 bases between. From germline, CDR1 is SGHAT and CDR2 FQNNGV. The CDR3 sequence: CASSLAISGNTIYF. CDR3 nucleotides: TGTGCCAGCAGCTTGGCCATCTCTGGAAACACCATATATTTT.

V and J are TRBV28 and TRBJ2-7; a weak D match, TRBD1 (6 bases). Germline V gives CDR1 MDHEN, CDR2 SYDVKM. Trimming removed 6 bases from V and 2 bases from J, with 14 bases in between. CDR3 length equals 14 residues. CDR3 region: CASSIQGSTYEQYF. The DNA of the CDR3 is TGTGCCAGCAGCATACAGGGAAGTACCTACGAGCAGTACTTC.

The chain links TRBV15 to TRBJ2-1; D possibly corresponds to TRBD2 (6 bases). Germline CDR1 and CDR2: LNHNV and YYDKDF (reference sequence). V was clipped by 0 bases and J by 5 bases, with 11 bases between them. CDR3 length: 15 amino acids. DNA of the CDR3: TGTGCCACCAGCAGAGAGGCTAGCGTGAACAATGAGCAGTTCTTC. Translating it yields CATSREASVNNEQFF. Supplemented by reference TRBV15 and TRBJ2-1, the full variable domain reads DAMVIQNPRYQVTQFGKPVTLSCSQTLNHNVMYWYQQKSSQAPKLLFHYYDKDFNNEADTPDNFQSRRPNTSFCFLDIRSPGLGDTAMYLCATSREASVNNEQFFGPGTRLTVL.

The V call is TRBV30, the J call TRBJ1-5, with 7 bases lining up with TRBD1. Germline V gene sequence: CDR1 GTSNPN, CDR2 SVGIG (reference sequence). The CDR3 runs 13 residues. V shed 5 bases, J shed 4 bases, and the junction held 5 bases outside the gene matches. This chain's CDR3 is CAWERGLNQPQHF. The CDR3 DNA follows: TGTGCCTGGGAAAGGGGGCTAAATCAGCCCCAGCATTTT.

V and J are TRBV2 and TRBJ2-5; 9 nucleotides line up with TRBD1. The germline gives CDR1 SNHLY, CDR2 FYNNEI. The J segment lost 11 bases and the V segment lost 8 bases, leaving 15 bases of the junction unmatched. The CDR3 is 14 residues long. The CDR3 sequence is CASFLLQGAVEQYF. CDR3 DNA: TGTGCCAGCTTCCTTCTACAGGGGGCGGTGGAGCAGTACTTC.

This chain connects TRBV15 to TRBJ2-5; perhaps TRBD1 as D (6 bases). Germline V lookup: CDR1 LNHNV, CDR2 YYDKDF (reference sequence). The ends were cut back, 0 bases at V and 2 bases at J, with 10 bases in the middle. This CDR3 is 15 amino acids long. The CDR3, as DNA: TGTGCCACCAGCAGAGATATACAGGGACAAGAGACCCAGTACTTC. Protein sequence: CATSRDIQGQETQYF.

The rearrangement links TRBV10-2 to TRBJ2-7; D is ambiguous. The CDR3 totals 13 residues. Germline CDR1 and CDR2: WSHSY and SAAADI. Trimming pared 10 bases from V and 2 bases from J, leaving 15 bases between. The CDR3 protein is CAISDTLTYEQYF. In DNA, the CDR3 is TGCGCCATCTCCGACACCTTAACCTACGAGCAGTACTTC.

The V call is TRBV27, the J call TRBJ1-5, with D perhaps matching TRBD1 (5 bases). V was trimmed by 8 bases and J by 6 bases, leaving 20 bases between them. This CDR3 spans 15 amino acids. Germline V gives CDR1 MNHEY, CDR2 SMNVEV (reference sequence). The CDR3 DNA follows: TGTGCCAGCGCATCCGGGGGAGGGGTGATTCAGCCCCAGCATTTT. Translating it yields CASASGGGVIQPQHF.

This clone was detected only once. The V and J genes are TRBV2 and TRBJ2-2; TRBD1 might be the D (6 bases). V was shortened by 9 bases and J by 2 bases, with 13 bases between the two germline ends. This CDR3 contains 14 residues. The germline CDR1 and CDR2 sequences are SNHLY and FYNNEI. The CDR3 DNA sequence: TGTGCCAGACAAACCGGGACAAACACCGGGGAGCTGTTTTTT. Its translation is CARQTGTNTGELFF.

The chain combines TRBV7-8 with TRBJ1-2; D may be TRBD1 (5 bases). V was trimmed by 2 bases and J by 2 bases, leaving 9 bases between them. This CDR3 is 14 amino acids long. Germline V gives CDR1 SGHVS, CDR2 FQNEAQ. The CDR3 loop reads CASSLHRTNYGYTF. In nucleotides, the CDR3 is TGTGCCAGCAGCTTACACAGGACCAACTATGGCTACACCTTC.

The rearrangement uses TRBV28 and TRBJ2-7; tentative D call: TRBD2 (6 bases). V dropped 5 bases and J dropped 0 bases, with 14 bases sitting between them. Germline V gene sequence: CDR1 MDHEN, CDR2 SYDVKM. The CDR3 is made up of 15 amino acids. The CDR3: CASSLRDWSSYEQYF. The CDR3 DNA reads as TGTGCCAGCAGTCTTAGGGACTGGAGCTCCTACGAGCAGTACTTC.